What follows are 5 T cell receptor beta chains derived from one specimen sequenced in a study of beta chain features in type 1 diabetes. The whole isolated RNA underwent reverse transcription, so sequencing captured expressed TCRB transcripts. Sequencing used immunoSEQ multiplex PCR; TCRdb keeps in-frame clones, though not all of them. The sample gives 220,000 or so clones, 68% of which show up once; around 0.05% is in the top ten. Sequencing input: naive CD4+ T cells from blood. The receptor set was obtained from a man aged 30-40 years in good health.

This clone was found once. This sample also contains other DNA sequences that code for the same CDR3. The rearrangement joins TRBV29-1 to TRBJ2-1; 10 bases are a match to TRBD2. Germline CDR1 reads SQVTM; CDR2 reads ANQGSEA. Trimming removed 4 bases from V and 9 bases from J; junction bases left unmatched: 6. The CDR3 is made up of 13 amino acids. The CDR3 region has the DNA TGCAGCGTTGGGGGCCTAGCGGGAGTTGAGCAGTTCTTC. Its protein is CSVGGLAGVEQFF.

Only a few counts were recorded for this clone. V is TRBV29-1 and J is TRBJ2-5; 7 bases match TRBD2. Germline CDR1 reads SQVTM; CDR2 reads ANQGSEA. The CDR3 totals 13 residues. J lost 4 bases, V lost 4 bases, and 6 bases had no gene match. In DNA form, the CDR3 reads TGCAGCGTTGGGCCAGCTAGCGGAGAGACCCAGTACTTC. Its protein product is CSVGPASGETQYF.

The chain carries TRBV30 and TRBJ2-4, with D perhaps TRBD1 (6 bases). Trimming removed 4 bases from V and 0 bases from J, with 19 bases in between. Germline V lookup: CDR1 GTSNPN, CDR2 SVGIG (reference sequence). This CDR3 is built from 17 residues. CDR3 sequence reads: CAWTPRTDILAKNIQYF. CDR3 in DNA: TGTGCCTGGACCCCCCGGACAGACATTTTAGCCAAAAACATTCAGTACTTC.

This clone has a handful of counts. The chain combines TRBV5-1 with TRBJ2-7, with D possibly matching TRBD1 (6 bases). The V gene lost 4 bases and the J gene lost 0 bases, with 11 bases spanning the gap. Germline CDR1 and CDR2: SGHRS and YFSETQ. This CDR3 spans 14 amino acids. The CDR3 is CASSRTGSSYEQYF. CDR3 nucleotides: TGCGCCAGCAGCCGTACAGGGAGCTCCTACGAGCAGTACTTC.

CDR3 in amino acids: CAWSVRRRAGTEAFF. DNA of the CDR3: TGTGCCTGGAGTGTACGACGAAGGGCCGGGACTGAAGCTTTCTTT. This chain links TRBV30 with TRBJ1-1; no firm D call. Between the trimmed V and J ends, which lost 0 bases and 5 bases, there was a span of 16 bases. Germline CDR1 is GTSNPN and CDR2 is SVGIG (reference sequence). The CDR3 totals 15 residues.